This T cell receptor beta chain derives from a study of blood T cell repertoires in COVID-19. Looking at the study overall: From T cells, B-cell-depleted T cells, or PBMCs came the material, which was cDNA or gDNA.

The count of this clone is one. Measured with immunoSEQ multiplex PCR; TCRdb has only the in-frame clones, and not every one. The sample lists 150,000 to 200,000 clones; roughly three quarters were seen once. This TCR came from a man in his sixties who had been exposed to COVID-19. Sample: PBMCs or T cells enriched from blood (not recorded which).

Here the CDR3 reads CASSRQGSGELFF. CDR3 nucleotide sequence: TGTGCCAGCAGTCGCCAGGGTAGCGGGGAGCTGTTTTTT. The chain links TRBV12-3 or TRBV12-4 to TRBJ2-2; the D gene is possibly TRBD1 (5 bases). The CDR3 is made up of 13 amino acids. Trimming cost V 5 bases and J 7 bases, with 11 bases left between them.